This T cell receptor beta chain emerged from a study of shared clonotypes between healthy human individuals. Broader study findings: Inspection by rarefaction showed sorted-subset sequencing to be incomplete despite large depth.

This CDR3 has 15 residues. V lost 4 bases and J 3 bases, leaving 15 bases between the germline ends. Germline loops: CDR1 SGHRS, CDR2 YFSETQ. Study processing details: Filtering was not the same, since immunoSEQ gave junction-only sequences without quality scores. Data came from immunoSEQ multiplex PCR; TCRdb stores just in-frame clones and leaves some out. V and J calls and clone size come straight from that table; D and trimming were deduced from the DNA. The sample holds 2.5 million or so clones, around 90% seen once. Each donor was a Caucasian adult residing in Nashville, Tennessee. With respect to this clone: The antigen is undetermined.

Sample: naive CD4+ T cells sorted from blood. Subset here: CD45RA+ positively selected. This receptor was identified in a man younger than 35 in good health. The rearrangement joins TRBV5-1 to TRBJ2-3; D may be TRBD2 (6 bases). CDR3 region: CASSVAGSGTDTQYF. Here the CDR3 DNA reads TGCGCCAGCAGCGTGGCGGGGTCTGGGACAGATACGCAGTATTTT.